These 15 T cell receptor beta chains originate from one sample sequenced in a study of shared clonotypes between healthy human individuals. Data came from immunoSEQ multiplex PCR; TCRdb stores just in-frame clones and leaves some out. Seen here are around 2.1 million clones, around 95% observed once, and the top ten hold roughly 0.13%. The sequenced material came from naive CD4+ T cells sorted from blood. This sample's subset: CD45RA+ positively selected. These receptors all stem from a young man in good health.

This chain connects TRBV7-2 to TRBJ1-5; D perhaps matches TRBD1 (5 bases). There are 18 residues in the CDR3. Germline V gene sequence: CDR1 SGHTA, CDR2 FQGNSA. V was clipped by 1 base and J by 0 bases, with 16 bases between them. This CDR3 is CASSLVGTPGLSNQPQHF. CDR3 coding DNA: TGTGCCAGCAGCTTAGTAGGGACCCCAGGCCTTAGCAATCAGCCCCAGCATTTT.

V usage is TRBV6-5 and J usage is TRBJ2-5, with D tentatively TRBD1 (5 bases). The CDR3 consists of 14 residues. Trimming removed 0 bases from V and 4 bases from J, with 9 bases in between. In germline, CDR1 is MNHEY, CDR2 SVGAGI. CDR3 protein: CASSYSRVPETQYF. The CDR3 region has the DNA TGTGCCAGCAGTTACTCCAGGGTTCCAGAGACCCAGTACTTC.

CDR3 region: CASRERDPDGYTF. The CDR3 nucleotides read TGTGCCAGTAGGGAGAGAGACCCCGATGGCTACACCTTC. This rearrangement joins TRBV19 to TRBJ1-2; D unclear. The V end lost 6 bases, the J end lost 6 bases, and 14 bases lay between the germline ends. The CDR3 totals 13 residues. Germline-derived CDR1 and CDR2 are LNHDA and SQIVND (reference sequence).

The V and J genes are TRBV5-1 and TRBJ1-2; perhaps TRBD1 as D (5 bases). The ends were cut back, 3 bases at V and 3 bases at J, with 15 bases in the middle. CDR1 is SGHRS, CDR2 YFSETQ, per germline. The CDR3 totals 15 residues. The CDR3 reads CASSSGAWRDYGYTF. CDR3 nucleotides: TGCGCCAGCAGCTCCGGGGCTTGGCGGGACTATGGCTACACCTTC.

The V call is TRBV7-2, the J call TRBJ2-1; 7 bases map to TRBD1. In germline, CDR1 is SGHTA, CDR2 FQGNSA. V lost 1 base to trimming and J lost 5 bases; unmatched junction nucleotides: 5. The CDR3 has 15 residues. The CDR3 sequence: CASSLGQGPNNEQFF. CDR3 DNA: TGTGCCAGCAGCTTAGGACAGGGTCCCAACAATGAGCAGTTCTTC.

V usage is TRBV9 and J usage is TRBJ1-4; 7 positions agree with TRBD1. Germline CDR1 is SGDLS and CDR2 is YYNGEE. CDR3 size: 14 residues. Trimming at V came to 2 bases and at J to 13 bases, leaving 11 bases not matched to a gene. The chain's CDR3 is CASSVSSETGILFF. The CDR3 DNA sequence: TGTGCCAGCAGCGTGTCATCCGAGACAGGGATACTGTTTTTT.

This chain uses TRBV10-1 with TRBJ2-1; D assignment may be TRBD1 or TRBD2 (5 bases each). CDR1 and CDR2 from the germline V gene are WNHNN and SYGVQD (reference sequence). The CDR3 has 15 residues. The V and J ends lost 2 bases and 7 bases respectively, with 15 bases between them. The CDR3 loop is CASSERALGENEQFF. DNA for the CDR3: TGCGCCAGCAGTGAGCGTGCCTTAGGGGAGAATGAGCAGTTCTTC.

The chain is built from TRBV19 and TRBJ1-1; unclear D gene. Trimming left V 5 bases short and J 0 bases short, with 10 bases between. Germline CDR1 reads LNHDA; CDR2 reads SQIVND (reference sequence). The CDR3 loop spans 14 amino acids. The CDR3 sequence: CASSSRTLNTEAFF. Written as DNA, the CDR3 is TGTGCCAGTAGTTCACGAACGTTGAACACTGAAGCTTTCTTT.

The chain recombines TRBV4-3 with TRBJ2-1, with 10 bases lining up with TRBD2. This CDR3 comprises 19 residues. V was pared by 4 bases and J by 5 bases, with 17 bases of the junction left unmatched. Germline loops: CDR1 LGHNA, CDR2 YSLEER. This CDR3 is CASSPQPVPRLAGDNEQFF. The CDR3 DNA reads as TGCGCCAGCAGCCCGCAGCCCGTCCCAAGGCTAGCGGGGGACAATGAGCAGTTCTTC.

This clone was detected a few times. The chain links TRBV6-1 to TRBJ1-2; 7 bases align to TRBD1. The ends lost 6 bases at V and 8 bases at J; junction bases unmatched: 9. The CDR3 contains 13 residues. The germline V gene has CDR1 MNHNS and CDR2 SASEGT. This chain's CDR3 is CASRQGTERGYTF. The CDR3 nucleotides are TGTGCCAGCAGGCAAGGGACAGAGAGGGGCTACACCTTC.

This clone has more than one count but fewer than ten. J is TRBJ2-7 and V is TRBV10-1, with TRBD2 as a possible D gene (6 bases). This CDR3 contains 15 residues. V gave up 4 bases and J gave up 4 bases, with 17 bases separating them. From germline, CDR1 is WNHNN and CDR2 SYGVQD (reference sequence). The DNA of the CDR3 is TGCGCCAGCAGTGCGGGTAGCGGCATTCTGTACGAGCAGTACTTC. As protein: CASSAGSGILYEQYF.

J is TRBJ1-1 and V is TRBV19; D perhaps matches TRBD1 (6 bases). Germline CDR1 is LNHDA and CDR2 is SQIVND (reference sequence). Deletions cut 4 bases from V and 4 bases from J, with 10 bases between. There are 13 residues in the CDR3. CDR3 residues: CASSKAGVTEAFF. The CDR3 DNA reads TGTGCCAGTAGTAAAGCAGGGGTCACTGAAGCTTTCTTT.

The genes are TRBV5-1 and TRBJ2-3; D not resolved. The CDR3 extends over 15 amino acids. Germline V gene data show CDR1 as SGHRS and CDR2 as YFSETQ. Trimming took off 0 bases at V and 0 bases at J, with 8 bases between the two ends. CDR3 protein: CASSLEDGSTDTQYF. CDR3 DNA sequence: TGCGCCAGCAGCTTGGAAGACGGGAGCACAGATACGCAGTATTTT.

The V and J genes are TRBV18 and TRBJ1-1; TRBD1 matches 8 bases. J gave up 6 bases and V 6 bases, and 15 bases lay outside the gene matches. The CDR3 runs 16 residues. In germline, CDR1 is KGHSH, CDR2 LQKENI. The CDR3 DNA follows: TGTGCCAGCTCCCCCAGGGGGCCCACTCGATTTCCTGAAGCTTTCTTT. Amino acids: CASSPRGPTRFPEAFF.

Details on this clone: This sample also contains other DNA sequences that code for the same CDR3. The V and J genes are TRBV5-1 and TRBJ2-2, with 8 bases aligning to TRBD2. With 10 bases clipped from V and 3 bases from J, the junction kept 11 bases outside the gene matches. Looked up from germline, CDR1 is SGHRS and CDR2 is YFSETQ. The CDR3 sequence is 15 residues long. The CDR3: CASTTSGSDTGELFF. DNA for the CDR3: TGCGCCTCCACTACGAGCGGGAGTGACACCGGGGAGCTGTTTTTT. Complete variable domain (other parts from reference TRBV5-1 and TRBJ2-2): KAGVTQTPRYLIKTRGQQVTLSCSPISGHRSVSWYQQTPGQGLQFLFEYFSETQRNKGNFPGRFSGRQFSNSRSEMNVSTLELGDSALYLCASTTSGSDTGELFFGEGSRLTVL.